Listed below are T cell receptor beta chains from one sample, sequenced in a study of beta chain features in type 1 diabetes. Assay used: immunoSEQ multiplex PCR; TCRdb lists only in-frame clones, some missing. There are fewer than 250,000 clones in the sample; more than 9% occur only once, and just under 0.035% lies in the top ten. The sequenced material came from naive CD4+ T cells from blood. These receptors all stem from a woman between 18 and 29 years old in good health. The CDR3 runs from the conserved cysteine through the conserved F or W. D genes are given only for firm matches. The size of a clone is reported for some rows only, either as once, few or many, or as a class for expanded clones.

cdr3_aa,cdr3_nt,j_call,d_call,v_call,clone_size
CASSLGQGAIKNTEAFF,TGCGCCAGCAGCTTGGGGCAGGGGGCCATAAAGAACACTGAAGCTTTCTTT,TRBJ1-1,TRBD1,TRBV5-1,.
CASSSPARGGYTF,TGTGCCAGCAGCTCACCCGCCCGGGGTGGCTACACCTTC,TRBJ1-2,.,TRBV5-4,few
CASSVGHSNTEAFF,TGTGCCAGCAGCGTTGGACACTCGAACACTGAAGCTTTCTTT,TRBJ1-1,.,TRBV9,few
CAWSVPGVARHNEQFF,TGTGCCTGGAGTGTACCGGGGGTGGCGCGCCACAATGAGCAGTTCTTC,TRBJ2-1,.,TRBV30,.
CASSGPAGAYNEQFF,TGTGCCAGCTCCGGACCAGCGGGAGCCTACAATGAGCAGTTCTTC,TRBJ2-1,TRBD2,TRBV6-5,.
CASSLQASLDEQYF,TGCGCCAGCAGCTTGCAAGCGTCTCTAGACGAGCAGTACTTC,TRBJ2-7,.,TRBV5-1,.
CASSNAGYSNQPQHF,TGTGCCAGCAGCAACGCAGGCTATAGCAATCAGCCCCAGCATTTT,TRBJ1-5,.,TRBV5-5,.
CAWSVGRDPTDTQYF,TGTGCCTGGAGTGTCGGGCGGGACCCCACAGATACGCAGTATTTT,TRBJ2-3,.,TRBV30,.
CASSDRSPPRGLGGELFF,TGTGCCAGCAGCGATAGATCTCCTCCTAGGGGGCTTGGCGGGGAGCTGTTTTTT,TRBJ2-2,TRBD1,TRBV7-2,few
CASSQRGLSGNTIYF,TGCGCCAGCAGCCAAAGGGGGCTCTCTGGAAACACCATATATTTT,TRBJ1-3,TRBD1,TRBV4-1,few
CASSFGTMETQYF,TGTGCCAGCAGCTTCGGGACTATGGAGACCCAGTACTTC,TRBJ2-5,TRBD2,TRBV11-2,.
CASSSIAGAYEQYF,TGTGCCAGCAGCTCAATAGCGGGAGCCTACGAGCAGTACTTC,TRBJ2-7,TRBD2,TRBV5-6,few
CASSLMRQSNEQFF,TGTGCCAGCAGCTTAATGAGACAGAGCAATGAGCAGTTCTTC,TRBJ2-1,.,TRBV7-2,.
CASSRLTGDYGYTF,TGCGCCAGCAGCCGCCTGACAGGGGACTATGGCTACACCTTC,TRBJ1-2,TRBD1,TRBV5-1,.
CASSPPGGAGANVLTF,TGTGCCAGCAGCCCCCCTGGAGGTGCTGGGGCCAACGTCCTGACTTTC,TRBJ2-6,.,TRBV5-4,few
CASSGGLAGRMGANVLTF,TGTGCCAGCAGCGGGGGACTAGCGGGGCGGATGGGGGCCAACGTCCTGACTTTC,TRBJ2-6,TRBD2,TRBV9,few
CASSLPTPAGDTEAFF,TGTGCCAGCAGCTTACCTACACCCGCGGGGGACACTGAAGCTTTCTTT,TRBJ1-1,.,TRBV7-9,few
CASSRRNRGGYGYTF,TGTGCCAGCAGCCGGAGGAACAGGGGTGGCTATGGCTACACCTTC,TRBJ1-2,TRBD1,TRBV7-2,few